This T cell receptor (beta chain) was observed in a study of cytomegalovirus exposure and HLA in healthy donors (dated by TCRdb to the late 2010s). With regard to the full study: In an earlier analysis of under 600 of the donors, roughly 300 Gb of sequence data and 117 million unique TCR beta sequences from roughly 190 million T cells were reported. Roughly 300 gigabases of sequencing data and 70 million to 95 million unique TCR sequences made up an early release that covered fewer than 650 HLA-typed donors. The genetic ancestry cluster associated with self-reported Caucasian donors included 81% of the 350 to 500 genotyped donors. The study aimed to test whether signatures of past pathogen exposure could be identified by cataloging public T cell receptors. Using immunosequencing, the study profiled T cell repertoires from about 650 subjects and related those repertoires to cytomegalovirus serostatus. Besides the first cohort of roughly 700 subjects, a separate validation cohort made up of some 110 different subjects was used. High-throughput TCR immunosequencing, statistical association of individual TCRs with disease status, and machine learning were combined to predict cytomegalovirus infection status. In a later analysis, previously published TCR beta repertoires from 500 to 750 donors were re-analyzed and high-resolution HLA genotyping was added so that TCR occurrence patterns could be studied. The later analysis used no new phenotypic data to find candidate immune exposures, relying instead on TCR beta sequences and their occurrence across donors. An earlier analysis of 587 of the donors used high-throughput TCR beta sequencing to judge whether each TCR beta V gene segment behaved as functional or pseudogenic. Alongside the repertoire data, information on donor age, sex, ethnicity and CMV serostatus was compiled. Genome-wide SNP genotypes for about three fifths of the roughly 700 donors were used in a later genetic analysis, which treated that subset as a discovery cohort. Every discovery cohort repertoire had been produced on one sequencing platform. HLA typing included class I and class II loci at four-digit resolution. Typing coverage differed by locus: A, B, C, DRB1 and DQB1 were typed in roughly 629-630 donors, DQA1 in approximately 520, DPA1 in over 600, and DPB1 in 450 to 480. Roughly five DR-DQ haplotypes were handled as single units for association and clustering, since linkage in the cohort was strong. Across around 400 genotyped donors of the cohort, an average of about 240,000 unique TCR beta nucleotide sequences per donor were sequenced, and roughly 20% of those sequences were non-productive. The paper as a whole reports these results and caveats: Correlated functional status among segregating V segments might reflect linkage disequilibrium, but an unknown experimental factor could not be ruled out. Three of the identified cytomegalovirus-associated TCR beta chains were confirmed in vitro to be specific for cytomegalovirus antigens. In a later analysis, more than 15,000 TCR beta sequences were associated with specific HLA alleles at a false discovery rate of 0.05. Several of the top co-occurrence clusters appeared to be linked to parvovirus B19, influenza, CMV and Epstein-Barr virus, according to a later analysis. The study listed 164 TCR beta chains as associated with cytomegalovirus. Strong co-occurrence of HLA alleles, especially DR and DQ, made assigning TCR associations to individual alleles difficult. According to a later analysis, most CMV-associated TCR beta chains appeared to be HLA-restricted, and the HLA associations seemed to be driven largely by CMV exposure. An association between a missense DCLRE1C variant and V-gene and J-gene trimming of TCR beta chains was found in a later genetic analysis and replicated in an independent cohort. In a later analysis, HLA-associated TCR beta chains were found to be more clonally expanded and to have lower generation probabilities than equally common non-associated chains. While some public TCRs were present in many individuals, most TCR sequences turned up only very rarely across donors. Cytomegalovirus status was reported to be diagnosed by the classifier with high specificity and sensitivity in both the original and validation cohorts. Because counts were too low, 15 to 20 rarely observed V segments, including chromosome 9 orphons, were left out of the earlier analysis of approximately 580 of the donors. Some IMGT-functional V segments, including TRBV6-2 and TRBV6-3, could not be distinguished by the 87-base-pair reads and were therefore excluded. According to the authors, the approach could potentially be generalized to other disease states and immunological phenotypes. HLA typing was unavailable for some donors at each locus, so association tests used only the typed subset. Only TCR beta chains were sequenced in this cohort, and the absence of alpha or paired-chain data limited detectable features. A group of highly shared sequence variants was considered likely to be a technical artifact of the sequencing pipeline. CMV serostatus was the only immune exposure information available for the cohort. In a later analysis, the rate of TCR association differed among HLA loci, with DRB1 alleles having the most associated TCRs and HLA-C alleles having the fewest. In an earlier analysis of some 640 of the donors, most TCR beta V segments were observed in productive rearrangements about 90% or about 30% of the time, broadly matching IMGT annotations. The presence/absence analyses assumed that sequencing depth was roughly uniform across donors, and that assumption may not be true. A further reported finding was that TCR beta sequences accurately predicted the HLA-A and HLA-B alleles for most subjects in the first cohort. A later genetic analysis reported fewer N-insertions in productive TCRs among donors in an Asian-associated ancestry cluster than the roughly 700-donor mean.

With respect to this clone: There is no known antigen for this receptor. No much larger clone exists at a distance of one base, and base qualities are not known.

Per the germline V gene, MNHEY is the CDR1 and SVGAGI is the CDR2. The CDR3 starts with the cysteine, ends with the phenylalanine, and has 12 residues. The CDR3 DNA has 36 bases and is translated from base 1. Trimming takes 9 bases from V and 5 bases from J, and the germline ends sit 13 bases apart. The cohort comprised more than 550 healthy bone marrow donors. All cohort members were sampled while nominally healthy, although unrecorded immune exposures were likely present. The donor tested CMV seropositive and was one of the 289 seropositive cohort members. A peripheral blood sample was provided by each donor, and peripheral blood mononuclear cells were used for TCR beta sequencing. The Qiagen DNeasy Blood Extraction Kit was used to extract genomic DNA from the blood cell samples. The protocol used for the library was the immunoSEQ multiplex PCR assay. For the multiplex PCR, a mixture combining 60 forward primers for TCR Vbeta segments and 13 reverse primers for TCR Jbeta segments was used. Amplification of the CDR3 region of rearranged TCR beta genes was performed with a multiplex PCR assay on genomic DNA. The Illumina HiSeq System was used to sequence the amplified TCR beta libraries as 87-base-pair reads. Per the source publication's procedure: A later analysis counted some 74 million unique TCR beta chains across the 666 repertoires, and 9.5 million to 11 million of these chains were shared by at least two donors. Raw reads were error-corrected and collapsed into unique sequences with a nearest-neighbor algorithm that merged closely related sequences to remove PCR and sequencing errors. CDR3 sequences were aligned to IMGT reference sequences to assign V, D and J gene segments. For a sequence to be retained, a match of at least six nucleotides was required to both a V gene segment and a J gene segment. A rearrangement counted as productive if the CDR3 had no stop codons and remained in frame with V and J, and every other rearrangement counted as non-productive. Following IMGT convention, CDR3 was defined as the stretch from the second conserved V-encoded cysteine to the conserved J-encoded phenylalanine. The earlier analysis of about 530 of the donors excluded any sequence lacking an unambiguous match to a single V gene segment. An earlier analysis of a few hundred of the donors classified V segments as functional when productive rearrangements were above 56.7% and as segregating when the standard deviation between donors was above 5%. A statistical classification framework was built to diagnose cytomegalovirus status from the catalog of TCR beta chain sequences. A later analysis assigned V and J genes by comparing TCR nucleotide sequences with IMGT/GENE-DB human TR gene sequences. The TCRdist pipeline was used in a later analysis to assign CDR3 sequences and most-parsimonious VDJ recombination scenarios. In a later analysis, every TCR beta chain was defined by the combination of its CDR3 amino acid sequence and its V-gene family, and reads without a unique V-gene family were dropped. To address suspected cross-contamination and a sequencing artifact, a later analysis removed over 500 highly shared, low-generation-probability nucleotide sequences. In a later analysis, a clonal expansion index was calculated for each public chain from normalized within-repertoire ranks of inferred template counts. In a later analysis, generation probabilities were computed using a VDJ recombination model fitted to out-of-frame rearrangements, and the results were checked against IGoR. In a later analysis, TCR-TCR, TCR-HLA and TCR-CMV co-occurrence was scored with hypergeometric tests, and a repertoire-size bias correction was applied to TCR pairs. To estimate false discovery rates, a later analysis permuted the HLA or CMV assignments 20 times. In a later analysis, co-occurring TCRs were grouped using DBSCAN, with TCRdist sequence similarity added in when clustering inside HLA-allele-positive subsets. Repertoires with fewer than 30,000 or more than 120,000 public chains, plus five repertoires with anomalous nucleotide sharing, were excluded from co-occurrence clustering. As stored in TCRdb, this immuneACCESS dataset retains in-frame rearrangements with V and J assigned. A fraction of the clones does not appear; measured against another copy, unresolved V genes explain less than half of the discrepancy, and the remainder lacks a known reason. D and trimming were read from the DNA, whereas the V and J calls and clone size are those reported in that table. Present in this sample are 100,000 or so clones, 55% to 65% of which were seen just once. The ten largest clones add up to around 4% of the sample.

The clonotype comes from a man aged 30 to 39 in good health and CMV-seropositive. Sample: PBMCs. The V and J segments used are TRBV6-5 and TRBJ1-1; no D gene is confidently identified. CDR3 region: CARAKSGTEAFF. The bases are TGTGCCAGGGCTAAATCGGGGACTGAAGCTTTCTTT.